This is a list of T cell receptor beta chains from one sample in a study of identical twins. TCRdb used MiXCR to reprocess the 5' RACE reads, holding one entry per CDR3 protein. The data show approximately 680,000 distinct CDR3 sequences, roughly 7.1% seen once. These records were also assigned to another study, of yellow fever vaccine responses in identical twins.

The sample taken for sequencing was PBMCs. Every receptor here comes from a woman aged 18-35 years in good health. The CDR3 runs from the conserved cysteine through the conserved F or W. A D gene is named only where the DNA matches it firmly. Size is stated for part of the rows, as once, few or many counts, or as a class when the clone is expanded.

V gene	J gene	D gene	clone size	CDR3 DNA	CDR3 protein
TRBV7-9	TRBJ2-5	NA	many	TGTGCCAGCAGCTCTCAGGGGATTGAGACCCAGTACTTC	CASSSQGIETQYF
TRBV5-1	TRBJ2-2	NA	few	TGCGCCAGCAGGATTACCCCTGTTGGTAACACCGGGGAGCTGTTTTTT	CASRITPVGNTGELFF
TRBV3-1	TRBJ2-7	TRBD2	few	TGTGCCAGCAGCCCGTTGCTAGCGGGAGCCTACGAGCAGTACTTC	CASSPLLAGAYEQYF
TRBV27	TRBJ2-3	TRBD2	many	TGTGCCAGCAGCCCGACTGCGGGAGACTTCACAGATACGCAGTATTTT	CASSPTAGDFTDTQYF
TRBV6-1	TRBJ2-1	NA	many	TGTGCCAGCAGGAAGTGGACCGAGATACGAGGGGATGAGCAGTTCTTC	CASRKWTEIRGDEQFF
TRBV20-1	TRBJ2-1	TRBD2	many	TGCAGTGCTAGAGATGGGGACTACATAGGGGATGAGCAGTTCTTC	CSARDGDYIGDEQFF
TRBV13	TRBJ2-1	NA	few	TGTGCCAGCAGCTTAGTCGGGGAGGATGAGCAGTTCTTC	CASSLVGEDEQFF
TRBV27	TRBJ1-1	NA	few	TGTGCCAGCCGCCTCACTTTGACAGGTCTGAACACTGAAGCTTTCTTT	CASRLTLTGLNTEAFF
TRBV29-1	TRBJ1-2	NA	many	TGCAGCGTTGAAGGCGGGTACTATGGCTACACCTTC	CSVEGGYYGYTF
TRBV20-1	TRBJ1-2	TRBD1	few	TGCAGTGCCCCGGACAGGAATGACTATGGCTACACCTTC	CSAPDRNDYGYTF
TRBV29-1	TRBJ2-1	TRBD2	NA	TGCAGCGCCGGGACTAGCGCCTACAATGAGCAGTTCTTC	CSAGTSAYNEQFF
TRBV5-1	TRBJ2-1	NA	many	TGCGCCAGCAGCGTCGGAGGTATTCTAGATGAGCAGTTCTTC	CASSVGGILDEQFF
TRBV28	TRBJ1-2	NA	few	TGTGCCACCATTCTCCGTAGTAACTATGGCTACACCTTC	CATILRSNYGYTF
TRBV12-3/TRBV12-4	TRBJ1-5	NA	many	TGTGCCAGCAATAAGGGCAATCAGCCCCAGCATTTT	CASNKGNQPQHF
TRBV20-1	TRBJ1-2	TRBD1	NA	TGCAGTGCGCCAAGGACAGGGGCGTTTTTTGGCTACACCTTC	CSAPRTGAFFGYTF
TRBV15	TRBJ2-3	NA	few	TGTGCCACCAGCTCCCCCCGGGGCGACAGGAAGGGCACAGATACGCAGTATTTT	CATSSPRGDRKGTDTQYF
TRBV29-1	TRBJ2-1	NA	many	TGCAGCGTTGAGGCCTGGGGGGATGAGCAGTTCTTC	CSVEAWGDEQFF
TRBV15	TRBJ1-5	NA	many	TGTGCCACCAGCAGGGGGGGGCAGTTCCGCAATCAGCCCCAGCATTTT	CATSRGGQFRNQPQHF
TRBV21-1	TRBJ1-5	NA	NA	TGTGCCAGCAGCAAAGCGCGACAGGATGAACAGCCCCAGCATTTT	CASSKARQDEQPQHF
TRBV7-6	TRBJ2-7	NA	NA	TGTGCCAGCAGCGCCTCAGGGAGGTACGAGCAGTACTTC	CASSASGRYEQYF
TRBV7-2	TRBJ2-7	TRBD2	few	TGTGCCAGCAGCCCGAGCGGGGGGCAGTTCTACGAGCAGTACTTC	CASSPSGGQFYEQYF
TRBV28	TRBJ2-1	TRBD1	NA	TGTGCCAGCTCAAACAGGGGGAACGTATACAATGAGCAGTTCTTC	CASSNRGNVYNEQFF
TRBV20-1	TRBJ2-4	TRBD2	NA	TGCAGTGCTCTTCCGGGACTAGCGGGAGTTATAAGCTGGACGGCCAAAAACATTCAGTACTTC	CSALPGLAGVISWTAKNIQYF
TRBV5-1	TRBJ1-6	TRBD1	many	TGCGCCAGCAGCTGGAGGACAGGGGGCGATTCACCCCTCCACTTT	CASSWRTGGDSPLHF
TRBV19	TRBJ1-2	NA	few	TGTGCCAGTAGTCCCTCGACAGACTCGGGAGGCTACACCTTC	CASSPSTDSGGYTF
TRBV28	TRBJ2-1	TRBD2	NA	TGTGCCAGCAGACCCCTTCGGGGCGGGAGCTATGAGCAGTTCTTC	CASRPLRGGSYEQFF
TRBV13	TRBJ2-2	TRBD2	many	TGTGCCAGCAGCTTAGGAAACCCACTAGCGGATCCGAACACCGGGGAGCTGTTTTTT	CASSLGNPLADPNTGELFF
TRBV12-3/TRBV12-4	TRBJ1-2	NA	few	TGTGCCAGCAGCCCCAGACAGAGTACTAACTATGGCTACACCTTC	CASSPRQSTNYGYTF
TRBV11-1	TRBJ2-3	NA	NA	TGTGCCAGCAGCCCCCAGCAGGACGGCACAGATACGCAGTATTTT	CASSPQQDGTDTQYF
TRBV5-6	TRBJ2-1	TRBD1	many	TGTGCCAGCAGCTCGATGACAGGGCCCTACAATGAGCAGTTCTTC	CASSSMTGPYNEQFF
TRBV6-5	TRBJ1-5	TRBD1	many	TGTGCCAGCAGATTACAGGGGAATCAGCCCCAGCATTTT	CASRLQGNQPQHF
TRBV7-9	TRBJ1-1	NA	few	TGTGCCAGCAGCTTTAGGGGGGCGCAGAACACTGAAGCTTTCTTT	CASSFRGAQNTEAFF
TRBV12-3/TRBV12-4	TRBJ2-2	NA	many	TGTGCCAGCAGTTTTGGGCAGCGAGCGAACACCGGGGAGCTGTTTTTT	CASSFGQRANTGELFF
TRBV5-1	TRBJ2-1	NA	many	TGCGCCAGCAGCCCCAGACGGCGAAGCTCCTACAATGAGCAGTTCTTC	CASSPRRRSSYNEQFF
TRBV18	TRBJ2-1	NA	few	TGTGCCAGCTCAAGAGGGGTTCAGTATGAGCAGTTCTTC	CASSRGVQYEQFF
TRBV9	TRBJ2-7	NA	few	TGTGCCAGCAGCGAGTCGGGGTTGGCGGGCTACGAGCAGTACTTC	CASSESGLAGYEQYF
TRBV9	TRBJ1-2	NA	many	TGTGCCAGCAGCGTTGCCAGTAACTATGGCTACACCTTC	CASSVASNYGYTF
TRBV6-1	TRBJ2-1	NA	few	TGTGCCAGCAGTCCGGACTTAGGGCTATACAATGAGCAGTTCTTC	CASSPDLGLYNEQFF
TRBV29-1	TRBJ2-3	NA	NA	TGCAGCGTTGAAACCTCGGCATCGTGGGCAGATACGCAGTATTTT	CSVETSASWADTQYF
TRBV27	TRBJ2-1	TRBD2	NA	TGTGCCAGCAGTTTCGGACTAGCGGGGGGGGGTGAGCAGTTCTTC	CASSFGLAGGGEQFF
TRBV4-1	TRBJ1-2	TRBD1	few	TGCGCCAGCAGCCAACCGGGACAGGGGGTTGGCTACACCTTC	CASSQPGQGVGYTF
TRBV6-1	TRBJ2-1	TRBD1	NA	TGTGCCAGCAGTCTCAGGGACAGCCACTACAATGAGCAGTTCTTC	CASSLRDSHYNEQFF
TRBV4-1	TRBJ2-1	NA	many	TGCGCCAGTAGCCAAGAGTGGGGGCTCCGGAATGAGCAGTTCTTC	CASSQEWGLRNEQFF
TRBV5-1	TRBJ2-2	TRBD2	few	TGCGCCAGCGAATCAAAAGGGCTAGCGGACGGGGAGCTGTTTTTT	CASESKGLADGELFF
TRBV12-3/TRBV12-4	TRBJ1-1	TRBD1	many	TGTGCCAGCAGTAATACAGGGGGTATCTCTGAAGCTTTCTTT	CASSNTGGISEAFF
TRBV7-8	TRBJ2-3	NA	few	TGTGCCAGCAGCCCTCGTGCAGGACTCACAGATACGCAGTATTTT	CASSPRAGLTDTQYF
TRBV7-3	TRBJ2-1	NA	NA	TGTGCCAGCAGCCACGGTGGAGCGGCTTACAATGAGCAGTTCTTC	CASSHGGAAYNEQFF
TRBV5-1	TRBJ2-7	NA	many	TGCGCCAGCAGCTTGGTGGAGGGGGGCGAGCAGTACTTC	CASSLVEGGEQYF
TRBV6-1	TRBJ1-2	NA	NA	TGTGCCAGCAGCGGAGCAGGAGGACGAATTAACTATGGCTACACCTTC	CASSGAGGRINYGYTF
TRBV7-9	TRBJ2-1	NA	few	TGTGCCAGCAGCTTAGAGCTCCTGCCCTACAATGAGCAGTTCTTC	CASSLELLPYNEQFF
TRBV7-2	TRBJ2-7	NA	NA	TGTGCCAGCAGCTTAGCGGTCGGGTCGTCGTACGAGCAGTACTTC	CASSLAVGSSYEQYF
TRBV23-1	TRBJ2-2	NA	NA	TGCGCCAGCAGTCTTACATTCTCCCCCTACACCGGGGAGCTGTTTTTT	CASSLTFSPYTGELFF
TRBV12-3/TRBV12-4	TRBJ2-2	TRBD2	once	TGTGCCAGCGACCACAACCGAGCGGGGGGGCCTGGCACCGGGGAGCTGTTTTTT	CASDHNRAGGPGTGELFF
TRBV6-1	TRBJ2-1	NA	NA	TGTGCCAGCAGCCCCGTTAGGGCCGATGAGCAGTTCTTC	CASSPVRADEQFF
TRBV12-3/TRBV12-4	TRBJ1-5	NA	NA	TGTGCCAGCAGCCCTCAAGATAGCAATCAGCCCCAGCATTTT	CASSPQDSNQPQHF
TRBV9	TRBJ1-1	TRBD1	NA	TGTGCCAGCAGCGTCACCGGGACAGGGAACACTGAAGCTTTCTTT	CASSVTGTGNTEAFF
TRBV5-6	TRBJ2-5	NA	many	TGTGCCAGCAGCCGCACCGGGTCCCAAGAGACCCAGTACTTC	CASSRTGSQETQYF
TRBV5-1	TRBJ2-7	TRBD1	NA	TGCGCCAGCAGCTTGGTCTTTCTTTTGGCCGGGACAGAGGGTTACGAGCAGTACTTC	CASSLVFLLAGTEGYEQYF
TRBV12-3/TRBV12-4	TRBJ1-1	NA	many	TGTGCCAGCAGTTTAGGTCCCGGGACACGAAGTTCTTTCTTT	CASSLGPGTRSSFF
TRBV2	TRBJ1-4	TRBD1	few	TGTGCCAGCAGTGAACGCGACAGGGTTGAAAAACTGTTTTTT	CASSERDRVEKLFF